This T cell receptor (beta chain) was identified in a study of T cells after yellow fever vaccination. Study-level results: Relatively few clonotypes were ones that appeared in both CD4 and CD8 compartments. FACS-sorted repertoires might harbor abundant contaminating clonotypes from the bulk population.

From the 5' RACE reads, TCRdb called clonotypes with MiXCR, one entry per CDR3 protein. The sample carries a few hundred thousand distinct CDR3 sequences, less than 20% recorded once. For this clonotype: Its cognate antigen is unknown.

This CDR3 spans 13 amino acids. The V end was cut by 2 bases, the J end by 3 bases, with 6 bases between. Germline lookup yields CDR1 SGDLS and CDR2 YYNGEE. The chain joins TRBV9 to TRBJ2-4; no reliable D call. This sample comprised PBMCs, obtained around 5 days after the first yellow fever vaccination. This TCR was recovered from a man aged 18 to 30 who received the YFV17D yellow fever vaccine. The CDR3 coding sequence is TGTGCCAGCAGCGTCGACCTCAAAAACATTCAGTACTTC. Its protein is CASSVDLKNIQYF.